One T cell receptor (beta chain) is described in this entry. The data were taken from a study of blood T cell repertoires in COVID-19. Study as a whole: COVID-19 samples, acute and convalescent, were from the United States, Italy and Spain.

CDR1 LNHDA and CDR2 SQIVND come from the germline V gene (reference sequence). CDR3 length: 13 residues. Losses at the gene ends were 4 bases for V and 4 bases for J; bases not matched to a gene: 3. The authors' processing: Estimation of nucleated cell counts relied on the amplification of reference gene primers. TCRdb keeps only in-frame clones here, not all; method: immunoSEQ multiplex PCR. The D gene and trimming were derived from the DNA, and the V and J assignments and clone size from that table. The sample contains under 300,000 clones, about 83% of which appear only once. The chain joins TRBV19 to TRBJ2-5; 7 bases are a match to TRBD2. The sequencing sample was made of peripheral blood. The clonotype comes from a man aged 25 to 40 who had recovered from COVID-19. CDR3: CASSTLAGETQYF. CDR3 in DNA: TGTGCCAGTAGTACCTTAGCGGGAGAGACCCAGTACTTC.